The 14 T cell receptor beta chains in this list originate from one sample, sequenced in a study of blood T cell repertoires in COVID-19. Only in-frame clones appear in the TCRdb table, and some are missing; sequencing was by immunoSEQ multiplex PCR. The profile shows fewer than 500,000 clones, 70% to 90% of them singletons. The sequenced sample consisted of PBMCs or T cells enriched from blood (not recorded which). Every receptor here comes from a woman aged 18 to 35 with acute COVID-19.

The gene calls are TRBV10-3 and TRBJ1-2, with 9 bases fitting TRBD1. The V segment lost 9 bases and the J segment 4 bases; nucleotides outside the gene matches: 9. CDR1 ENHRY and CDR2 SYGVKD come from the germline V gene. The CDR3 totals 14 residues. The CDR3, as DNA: TGTGCCATTGGGGGACAGGGCTCCCCCTATGGCTACACCTTC. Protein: CAIGGQGSPYGYTF.

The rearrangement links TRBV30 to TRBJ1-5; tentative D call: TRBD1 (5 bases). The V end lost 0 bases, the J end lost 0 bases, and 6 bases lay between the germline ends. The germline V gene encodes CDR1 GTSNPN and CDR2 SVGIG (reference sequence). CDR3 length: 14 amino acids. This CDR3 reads CAWSVGVSNQPQHF. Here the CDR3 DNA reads TGTGCCTGGAGTGTAGGGGTTAGCAATCAGCCCCAGCATTTT.

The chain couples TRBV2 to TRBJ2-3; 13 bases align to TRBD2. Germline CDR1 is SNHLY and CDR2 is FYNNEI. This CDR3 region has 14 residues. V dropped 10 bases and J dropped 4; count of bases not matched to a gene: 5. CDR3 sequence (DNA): TGTGCCACCTTCGGACTAGCGGGAGCAGATACGCAGTATTTT. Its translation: CATFGLAGADTQYF.

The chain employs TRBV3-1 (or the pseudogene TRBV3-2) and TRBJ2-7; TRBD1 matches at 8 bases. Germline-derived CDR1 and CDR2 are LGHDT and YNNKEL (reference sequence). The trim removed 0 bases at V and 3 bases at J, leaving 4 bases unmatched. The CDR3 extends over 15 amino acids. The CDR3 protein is CASSQDPGQGYEQYF. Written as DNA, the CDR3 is TGTGCCAGCAGCCAAGATCCCGGACAGGGCTACGAGCAGTACTTC.

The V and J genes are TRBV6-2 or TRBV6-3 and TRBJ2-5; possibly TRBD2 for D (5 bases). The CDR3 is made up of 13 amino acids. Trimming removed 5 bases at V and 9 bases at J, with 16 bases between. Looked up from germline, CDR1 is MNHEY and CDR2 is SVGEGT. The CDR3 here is CASSDGVGRAQYF. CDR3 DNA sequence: TGTGCCAGCAGTGACGGGGTGGGAAGAGCCCAGTACTTC.

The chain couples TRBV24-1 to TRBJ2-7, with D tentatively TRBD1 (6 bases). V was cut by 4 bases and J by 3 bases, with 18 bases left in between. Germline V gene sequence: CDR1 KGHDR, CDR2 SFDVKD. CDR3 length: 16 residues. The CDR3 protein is CATSDSRRGGLYEQYF. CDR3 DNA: TGTGCCACCAGTGACTCCCGCCGTGGGGGCCTCTACGAGCAGTACTTC.

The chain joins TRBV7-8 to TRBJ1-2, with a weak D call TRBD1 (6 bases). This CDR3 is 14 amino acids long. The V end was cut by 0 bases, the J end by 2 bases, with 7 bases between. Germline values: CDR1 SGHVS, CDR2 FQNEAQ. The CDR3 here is CASSLAQGNYGYTF. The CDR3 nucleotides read TGTGCCAGCAGCTTAGCACAGGGAAACTATGGCTACACCTTC.

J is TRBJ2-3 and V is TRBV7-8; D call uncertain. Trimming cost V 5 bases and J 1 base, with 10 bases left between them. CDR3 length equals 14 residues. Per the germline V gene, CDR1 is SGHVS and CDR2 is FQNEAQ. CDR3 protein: CASSPEYGTDTQYF. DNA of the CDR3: TGTGCCAGCAGCCCGGAGTACGGCACAGATACGCAGTATTTT.

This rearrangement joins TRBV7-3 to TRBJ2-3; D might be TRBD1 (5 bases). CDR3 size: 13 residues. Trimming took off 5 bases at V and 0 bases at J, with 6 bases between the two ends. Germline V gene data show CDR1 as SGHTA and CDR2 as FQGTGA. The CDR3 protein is CASSGASTDTQYF. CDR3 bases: TGTGCCAGCAGCGGGGCTAGCACAGATACGCAGTATTTT.

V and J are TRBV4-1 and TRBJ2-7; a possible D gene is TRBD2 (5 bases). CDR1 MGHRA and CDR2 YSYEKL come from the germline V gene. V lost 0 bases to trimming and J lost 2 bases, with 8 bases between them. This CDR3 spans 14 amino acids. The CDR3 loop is CASSQDLGTYEQYF. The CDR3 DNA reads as TGCGCCAGCAGCCAAGATCTCGGGACCTACGAGCAGTACTTC.

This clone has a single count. CDR3 nucleotide sequence: TGTGCCAGCAGTCTGAATCAGGGACATCACTACGAGCAGTACTTC. Amino acids: CASSLNQGHHYEQYF. The chain is built from TRBV6-6 and TRBJ2-7, with D possibly being TRBD1 (6 bases). Germline CDR1 is MNHNY and CDR2 is SVGAGI (reference sequence). The CDR3 extends over 15 amino acids. V was trimmed by 5 bases and J by 3 bases, leaving 17 bases between them.

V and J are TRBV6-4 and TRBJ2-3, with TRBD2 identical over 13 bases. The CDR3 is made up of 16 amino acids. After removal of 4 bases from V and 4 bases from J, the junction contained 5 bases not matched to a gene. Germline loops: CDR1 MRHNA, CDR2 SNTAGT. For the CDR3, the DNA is TGTGCCAGCAGTGTCCGACTAGCGGGGGGCGCAGATACGCAGTATTTT. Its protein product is CASSVRLAGGADTQYF.

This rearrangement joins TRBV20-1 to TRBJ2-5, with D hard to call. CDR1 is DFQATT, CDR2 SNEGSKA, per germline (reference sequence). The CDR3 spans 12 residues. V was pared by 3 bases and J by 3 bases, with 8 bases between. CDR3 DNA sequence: TGCAGTGCTAGTTTAGCTAAAGAGACCCAGTACTTC. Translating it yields CSASLAKETQYF.

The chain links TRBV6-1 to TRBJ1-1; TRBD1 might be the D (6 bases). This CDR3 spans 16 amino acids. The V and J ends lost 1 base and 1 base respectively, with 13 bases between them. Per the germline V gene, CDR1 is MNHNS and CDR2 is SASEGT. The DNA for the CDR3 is TGTGCCAGCAGTGAAGGGTTGGGGGGGGCGAACACTGAAGCTTTCTTT. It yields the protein CASSEGLGGANTEAFF.